A single sample is the source of the 21 T cell receptor beta chains below, sequenced in a study of radiation and T cells in renal cell carcinoma. Repertoires were generated with immunoSEQ multiplex PCR, while TCRdb's copy carries only in-frame clones and drops some. The table includes 15,000 to 20,000 clones, 55% to 75% detected once. Treatment defined: treatment-naive control, cytoreductive nephrectomy. The sample here was tumor tissue, taken from a patient whose treatment was nephrectomy without radiotherapy. Receptor source: a man in his forties with renal cell carcinoma.

As regards this clone: Relative to the germline gene, one junction end is altered; a read error may explain this. The chain carries TRBV13 and TRBJ2-7, with 10 bases fitting TRBD1. There are 12 residues in the CDR3. Germline V gene sequence: CDR1 PRHDT, CDR2 FYEKMQ (reference sequence). DNA for the CDR3: TGTGCCAGCAGCTTAGAGGGGACAGGGGTAGACTTC. It specifies CASSLEGTGVDF.

This clone appeared a few times. The rearrangement joins TRBV14 to TRBJ2-1; no reliable D call. Trimming removed 2 bases at V and 1 base at J, with 9 bases between. From germline, CDR1 is SGHDN and CDR2 FVKESK. The CDR3 extends over 15 amino acids. CDR3 loop: CASSQLNRSYNEQFF. The CDR3 bases are TGTGCCAGCAGCCAACTGAATCGGTCCTACAATGAGCAGTTCTTC.

This chain joins TRBV30 and TRBJ1-2; 10 bases map to TRBD1. This CDR3 region has 14 residues. Germline V gives CDR1 GTSNPN, CDR2 SVGIG (reference sequence). Germline trimming cut 3 bases from V and 3 bases from J; bases unmatched to any gene: 4. The CDR3 reads CAWSRQGAHYGYTF. DNA for the CDR3: TGTGCCTGGAGCCGACAGGGGGCGCACTATGGCTACACCTTC.

The chain carries TRBV2 and TRBJ1-2; D remains ambiguous. Between the trimmed V and J ends, which lost 4 bases and 4 bases, there was a span of 10 bases. Looked up from germline, CDR1 is SNHLY and CDR2 is FYNNEI. The CDR3 has 13 residues. The CDR3 sequence is CASSVGQVYGYTF. CDR3 coding DNA: TGTGCCAGCAGTGTAGGCCAAGTCTATGGCTACACCTTC.

This clone was detected only a few times. The chain couples TRBV5-6 to TRBJ1-4; 11 bases align to TRBD1. The V and J ends lost 4 bases and 7 bases, in that order; junction bases with no gene match: 9. The germline gives CDR1 SGHDT, CDR2 YYEEEE. This CDR3 is built from 16 residues. The CDR3 nucleotides are TGTGCCAGCAGCCCAGATTCGGACAGGGGGCGTGAAAAACTGTTTTTT. Protein: CASSPDSDRGREKLFF.

The V gene is TRBV29-1, the J gene TRBJ2-2; TRBD1 might be the D (6 bases). Germline V gene lookup returns CDR1 SQVTM and CDR2 ANQGSEA. There are 14 residues in the CDR3. V lost 5 bases, J lost 2 bases, and 12 bases lay in between. The DNA for the CDR3 is TGCAGCGTTCGAAACAGGGAAAACACCGGGGAGCTGTTTTTT. Translated: CSVRNRENTGELFF.

This clone was seen once. The J gene is TRBJ1-3, the V gene TRBV18, with TRBD1 matching over 8 bases. The germline gives CDR1 KGHSH, CDR2 LQKENI. Unmatched junction bases numbered 22, after V lost 4 bases and J lost 2 bases. This CDR3 comprises 21 residues. In DNA form, the CDR3 reads TGTGCCAGCTCACTCGTCCCTAAACCCGGACAGGGAGTAGGAGCTGGAAACACCATATATTTT. This translates into CASSLVPKPGQGVGAGNTIYF.

This clone came up once. This chain connects TRBV11-1 to TRBJ1-1; D not resolved. The CDR3 is made up of 16 amino acids. The V gene lost 5 bases and the J gene lost 2 bases, with 18 bases spanning the gap. The germline gives CDR1 SGHAT, CDR2 FQDESV (reference sequence). DNA for the CDR3: TGTGCCAGCAGCCGTGACGGCACGGGGTTCAACACTGAAGCTTTCTTT. Residues: CASSRDGTGFNTEAFF.

As regards this clone: This may stem from a read error, because a much larger clone lies one nucleotide away. The chain combines TRBV27 with TRBJ1-6; no reliable D call. Germline CDR1 is MNHEY and CDR2 is SMNVEV (reference sequence). The CDR3 length is 13 residues. V was clipped by 2 bases and J by 4 bases, with 3 bases between them. CDR3 sequence reads: CASSLNYNSPLHF. The CDR3 DNA follows: TGTGCCAGCAGTTTAAATTATAATTCACCCCTCCACTTT.

The CDR3 sequence is CSVFQETYEQYF. The CDR3 DNA follows: TGCAGCGTCTTTCAAGAAACCTACGAGCAGTACTTC. V gene TRBV29-1 combines with J gene TRBJ2-7, with D unresolved. This CDR3 comprises 12 residues. The germline V and J ends were trimmed by 6 bases and 2 bases, with 11 bases remaining between them. The germline gives CDR1 SQVTM, CDR2 ANQGSEA.

The sample holds a few counts of this clone. The chain joins TRBV19 to TRBJ2-1; D assignment may be TRBD1 or TRBD2 (6 bases each). This CDR3 is 16 amino acids long. Trimming cost V 3 bases and J 4 bases, with 16 bases left between them. Per germline, CDR1 LNHDA and CDR2 SQIVND (reference sequence). CDR3 in DNA: TGTGCCAGTAGTATGTCCGGGGGCCCCCAATACAATGAGCAGTTCTTC. Protein product: CASSMSGGPQYNEQFF.

This clone was seen more than once but under ten times. This chain joins TRBV9 and TRBJ2-3, with D tentatively TRBD2 (6 bases). The V gene's germline CDR1 is SGDLS and CDR2 YYNGEE. The CDR3 totals 15 residues. V lost 3 bases to trimming and J lost 0 bases, with 11 bases between them. The CDR3 here is CASSATGTSTDTQYF. The CDR3 DNA reads as TGTGCCAGCAGCGCCACCGGGACTAGCACAGATACGCAGTATTTT.

The chain joins TRBV18 to TRBJ2-3; D is unclear. V lost 0 bases to trimming and J lost 0 bases, with 10 bases between them. The CDR3 length is 16 residues. Looked up from germline, CDR1 is KGHSH and CDR2 is LQKENI. This CDR3 reads CASSPPQTFSTDTQYF. The CDR3 nucleotides are TGTGCCAGCTCACCACCACAAACCTTTAGCACAGATACGCAGTATTTT.

On this clone itself: At one boundary the junction diverges from the germline segment, which might be a read error. CDR3 coding DNA: TGTGCCAGCAGCCTAACGGGACTCCAAGAGACCCAGTACTTC. Translated: CASSLTGLQETQYF. The V and J genes are TRBV7-3 and TRBJ2-5; TRBD2 might be the D (6 bases). The germline gives CDR1 SGHTA, CDR2 FQGTGA. The CDR3 covers 14 residues.

The chain uses TRBV4-2 and TRBJ2-3; 16 nucleotides match TRBD2. V was pared by 4 bases and J by 3 bases, with 4 bases of the junction left unmatched. The CDR3 consists of 17 residues. Germline CDR1 and CDR2: LGHNA and YNFKEQ. The CDR3 coding sequence is TGTGCCAGCAGCCCGGGGACTAGCGGGGGGGAGACAGATACGCAGTATTTT. This codes for CASSPGTSGGETDTQYF.

The rearrangement uses TRBV7-8 and TRBJ2-5; D unclear. The J call is doubtful: the DNA matches TRBJ2-7 better. This CDR3 contains 13 residues. In germline, CDR1 is SGHVS, CDR2 FQNEAQ. The CDR3 sequence: CASSLKGSYEQYF. Here the CDR3 DNA reads TGTGCCAGCAGCTTAAAGGGAAGCTACGAGCAGTACTTC.

The chain carries TRBV1 and TRBJ1-1; the table's TRBD1 call for D was not verified on the DNA. TRBV1 is a pseudogene segment. The CDR3 has 18 amino acids. This CDR3 is CTSSQDERTGRLGTEAFF. The CDR3 coding sequence is TGCACCAGCAGCCAAGACGAGAGGACAGGGCGTTTGGGCACTGAAGCTTTCTTT.

CDR3 nucleotides: TGTGCTAGTGGTTTGACCAGCCCCTCTGGGGCCAACGTCCTGACTTTC. Its protein product is CASGLTSPSGANVLTF. The chain carries TRBV12-5 and TRBJ2-6; D is ambiguous. V was trimmed by 2 bases and J by 0 bases, leaving 8 bases between them. Germline assignment: CDR1 LGHNT and CDR2 FRNRAP. This CDR3 spans 16 amino acids.

The chain uses TRBV5-1 and TRBJ1-2; D is unclear. The CDR3 covers 14 residues. The germline V and J ends were trimmed by 0 bases and 4 bases, with 10 bases remaining between them. From germline, CDR1 is SGHRS and CDR2 YFSETQ. This CDR3 is CASSLEVKGYGYTF. Here the CDR3 DNA reads TGCGCCAGCAGCTTGGAGGTTAAGGGCTATGGCTACACCTTC.

This clone was counted a few times. The CDR3 protein is CAWSGTIQAFF. CDR3 in DNA: TGTGCCTGGAGTGGCACTATCCAAGCTTTCTTT. The chain carries TRBV30 and TRBJ1-1; the D is unclear. The germline CDR1 and CDR2 sequences are GTSNPN and SVGIG (reference sequence). V lost 1 base, J lost 9 bases, and 9 bases lay in between. This CDR3 has 11 residues.

This clone was seen once. The rearrangement uses TRBV5-6 and TRBJ1-1; 7 bases fit TRBD1. The length of the CDR3 is 15 residues. Germline values: CDR1 SGHDT, CDR2 YYEEEE. Trimming took 4 bases from V and 1 from J; bases not matched to a gene: 7. The CDR3 region has the DNA TGTGCCAGCAGCATAAACAGGGGCCGGAACACTGAAGCTTTCTTT. Residues: CASSINRGRNTEAFF. The full variable domain, with the rest looked up from reference TRBV5-6 and TRBJ1-1, is DAGVTQSPTHLIKTRGQQVTLRCSPKSGHDTVSWYQQALGQGPQFIFQYYEEEERQRGNFPDRFSGHQFPNYSSELNVNALLLGDSALYLCASSINRGRNTEAFFGQGTRLTVV.